The table lists the clone carrying this T cell receptor (beta chain) with a few counts. Its antigen is as yet unknown. CDR1 and CDR2 from the germline V gene are MNHEY and SMNVEV (reference sequence). The V end lost 3 bases, the J end lost 6 bases, and 12 bases lay between the germline ends. The CDR3 extends over 14 amino acids. The entry originates in a study of T cells in Graves' hyperthyroidism and ophthalmopathy. General study findings and limits: A model using 13 V-J features told ophthalmopathy apart from stable hyperthyroidism.

It was less than 13 ml of fresh peripheral blood that supplied the PBMCs. Regions amplified from RNA transcripts were the TCR beta CDR3 regions. HTBI primers drove first-round RT-PCR of the TCR CDR3. TCRdb called the multiplex PCR reads again in MiXCR, with one record for every CDR3 protein. The sample records about 720,000 distinct CDR3 sequences, roughly 15% being singletons. The chain couples TRBV27 to TRBJ2-1; D gene uncertain. The sample comprised blood. This sequence was found in a man between 18 and 35 years old with Graves' hyperthyroidism. The CDR3 sequence: CASSFVGFSNEQFF. The DNA of the CDR3 is TGTGCCAGCAGTTTTGTAGGGTTCAGCAATGAGCAGTTCTTC.